The sequence of this TCR beta chain was determined in a study of cytomegalovirus exposure and HLA in healthy donors. On this clone: Its antigen is currently unknown.

Broader study findings: Many donors carried some public TCRs, although rarity characterized most TCR sequences.

The PCR was carried out with 60 Vbeta primers and 13 Jbeta primers. Method: immunoSEQ multiplex PCR; TCRdb's copy keeps in-frame clones and lacks some. With some 120,000 clones in the sample, the ten largest clones hold more than 3%. V was cut by 1 base and J by 1 base, with 9 bases left in between. The CDR3 consists of 15 residues. The germline V gene has CDR1 LNHDA and CDR2 SQIVND (reference sequence). This clonotype was sampled from a man younger than 30 in good health and CMV-seronegative. The sequencing sample was made of PBMCs. The J gene is TRBJ2-3, the V gene TRBV19; D is possibly TRBD2 (5 bases). The CDR3, as DNA: TGTGCCAGTAGTATAGGAGCGGATCGCACAGATACGCAGTATTTT. This translates into CASSIGADRTDTQYF. Full variable domain (remainder filled in from reference TRBV19 and TRBJ2-3): DGGITQSPKYLFRKEGQNVTLSCEQNLNHDAMYWYRQDPGQGLRLIYYSQIVNDFQKGDIAEGYSVSREKKESFPLTVTSAQKNPTAFYLCASSIGADRTDTQYFGPGTRLTVL.